This T cell receptor beta chain was obtained from a study of beta chain features in type 1 diabetes. Whole-study results and caveats: Shortening of TCRB CDR3s, moderate but significant, appeared in all four CD4+ subsets of Type 1 diabetes patients.

Reverse transcribing all isolated RNA meant expressed TCRB transcripts were sequenced. The assay was immunoSEQ multiplex PCR, and TCRdb's table has in-frame clones only and misses some. The sample holds 300,000 to 400,000 clones, 13% seen once. Comment on this clone: The antigen is not known.

Via CD45RO/CCR7/CD25/CD127/CD95/CD27, cells of the CD4+ naive, central memory, regulatory and stem cell-like memory subsets were sorted. Sorting gave populations that all exceeded 98% purity. This CDR3 is built from 14 residues. The V gene lost 5 bases and the J gene lost 6 bases, with 14 bases spanning the gap. Germline V CDR1 and CDR2: SNHLY, FYNNEI. The chain is built from TRBV2 and TRBJ1-5, with D maybe TRBD1 (6 bases). Sequencing was performed on naive CD4+ T cells from blood. This sequence was found in a woman between 18 and 30 years old with type 1 diabetes. The CDR3 DNA follows: TGTGCCAGCAGTCTTAACAGGGTTCGTCAGCCCCAGCATTTT. Its translation: CASSLNRVRQPQHF.